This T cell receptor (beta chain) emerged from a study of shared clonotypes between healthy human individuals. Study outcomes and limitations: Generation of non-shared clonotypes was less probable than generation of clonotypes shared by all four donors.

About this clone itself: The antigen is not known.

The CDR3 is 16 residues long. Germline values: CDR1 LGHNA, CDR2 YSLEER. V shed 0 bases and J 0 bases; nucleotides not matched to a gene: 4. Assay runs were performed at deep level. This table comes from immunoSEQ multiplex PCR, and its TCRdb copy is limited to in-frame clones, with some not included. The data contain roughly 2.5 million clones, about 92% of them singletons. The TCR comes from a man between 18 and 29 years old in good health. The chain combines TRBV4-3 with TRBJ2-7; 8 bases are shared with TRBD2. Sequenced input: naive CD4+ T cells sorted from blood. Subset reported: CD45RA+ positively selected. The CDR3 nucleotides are TGCGCCAGCAGCCAAGAGACGAGCGGGAGCTCCTACGAGCAGTACTTC. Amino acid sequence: CASSQETSGSSYEQYF.